This TCR beta chain was captured in a study of blood T cell repertoires in COVID-19. Turning to the study itself: The samples span acute and convalescent COVID-19 from the United States, Italy and Spain. PBMCs, B-cell-depleted T cells, or T cells provided the cDNA or gDNA that made up the material.

The CDR3 sequence is 12 residues long. Germline V gives CDR1 SEHNR, CDR2 FQNEAQ (reference sequence). Trimming cost V 4 bases and J 6 bases, with 9 bases left between them. Ages ranged from about 18 to 89 years, with residence in around 24 US areas. Two consecutive negative NP/OP PCR tests, clearance, or resolved symptoms defined Cohort 3 recovery. TCRdb keeps only in-frame clones here, not all; method: immunoSEQ multiplex PCR. The data hold around 250,000 clones, with about 83% observed a single time. Sequenced material: PBMCs or T cells enriched from blood (not recorded which). The J gene is TRBJ1-2, the V gene TRBV7-9; D is ambiguous. This TCR was recovered from a woman aged 50 to 60 who had recovered from COVID-19. The CDR3 DNA reads as TGTGCCAGCAGCTCATTACGCGATGGCTACACCTTC. It is translated as CASSSLRDGYTF.